This TCR beta chain is from a study of T cells in Graves' hyperthyroidism and ophthalmopathy. Study as a whole: Peripheral blood draws took place at initial diagnosis, ahead of any treatment. The study's findings and limits: Using 13 V-J features, a model discriminated ophthalmopathy from stable hyperthyroidism.

The CDR3 regions of TCR beta were amplified from RNA transcripts. HTBI primers were employed in a first-round RT-PCR of the TCR CDR3. Using its own MiXCR run on the multiplex PCR reads, TCRdb lists one record per CDR3 protein. The sample yields roughly 700,000 distinct CDR3 sequences, 14% seen once. Uncontrolled infection, other autoimmune disease, pregnancy or lactation excluded patients. Clinical symptoms, serum thyroxine, TRAb, thyroid ultrasound and orbital computed tomography informed diagnoses. This clonotype was recorded at least ten times. What it recognizes is unknown. This CDR3 spans 14 amino acids. V was cut by 5 bases and J by 4 bases, with 13 bases left in between. Germline assignment: CDR1 MDHEN and CDR2 SYDVKM.

This clonotype was sampled from a young woman with Graves' hyperthyroidism. What was sequenced was blood. The V gene is TRBV28, the J gene TRBJ2-3; a possible D gene is TRBD2 (5 bases). CDR3 sequence: CASSPGVGADTQYF. In nucleotides, the CDR3 is TGTGCCAGCAGTCCCGGGGTGGGAGCAGATACGCAGTATTTT.